The 23 T cell receptor beta chains given below trace back to one sample, sequenced in a study of beta chain features in type 1 diabetes. Expressed TCRB transcripts were sequenced because the entire RNA isolate underwent reverse transcription. Sequenced by immunoSEQ multiplex PCR; TCRdb stores in-frame clones only, minus some. The sample records almost 250,000 clones, roughly 15% being singletons. Material for sequencing was naive CD4+ T cells from blood. These receptors originate from a woman aged 40 to 49 in good health.

J is TRBJ1-5 and V is TRBV5-1, with 11 nucleotides matching TRBD1. The germline CDR1 and CDR2 sequences are SGHRS and YFSETQ. This CDR3 comprises 15 residues. The junction had 6 bases not matched to a gene; V was cut back by 4 bases and J by 6 bases. The CDR3 sequence is CASSPGQGASQPQHF. The DNA for the CDR3 is TGCGCCAGCAGCCCCGGACAGGGGGCTAGTCAGCCCCAGCATTTT.

V is TRBV4-3 and J is TRBJ2-2, with 8 nucleotides matching TRBD1. CDR1 and CDR2 from the germline V gene are LGHNA and YSLEER. The V gene end was trimmed by 0 bases and the J gene end by 3 bases; junction bases not matched to a gene: 3. This CDR3 contains 16 residues. This CDR3 reads CASSQDRDRYTGELFF. The DNA for the CDR3 is TGCGCCAGCAGCCAAGATCGGGACAGGTACACCGGGGAGCTGTTTTTT.

V gene TRBV9 combines with J gene TRBJ1-4; D possibly corresponds to TRBD1 (5 bases). Germline V gene data show CDR1 as SGDLS and CDR2 as YYNGEE. The V end lost 4 bases, the J end lost 2 bases, and 9 bases lay between the germline ends. The length of the CDR3 is 14 residues. The CDR3 spells CASSPTATNEKLFF. The CDR3 DNA reads as TGTGCCAGCAGCCCGACAGCCACTAATGAAAAACTGTTTTTT.

A few counts support this clone. V and J are TRBV2 and TRBJ2-1; D remains ambiguous. The CDR3 covers 11 residues. Looked up from germline, CDR1 is SNHLY and CDR2 is FYNNEI. Trimming took off 6 bases at V and 4 bases at J, with 4 bases between the two ends. CDR3 nucleotide sequence: TGTGCCAGCAGACAGTACAATGAGCAGTTCTTC. Its protein is CASRQYNEQFF.

The sample holds a few counts of this clone. The J gene is TRBJ1-1, the V gene TRBV25-1, with 8 bases matching TRBD1. CDR3 length: 15 residues. Germline CDR1 reads MGHDK; CDR2 reads SYGVNS. Unmatched junction bases numbered 8, after V lost 3 bases and J lost 5 bases. CDR3 nucleotides: TGTGCCAGCAGTGAGTATTCAGGGGGCGGGACTGAAGCTTTCTTT. Translation: CASSEYSGGGTEAFF.

This clone occurred a few times. The chain has TRBV6-4 and TRBJ2-1; 8 positions agree with TRBD2. The CDR3 has 14 amino acids. Germline V CDR1 and CDR2: MRHNA, SNTAGT. The V segment lost 5 bases and the J segment 6 bases; nucleotides outside the gene matches: 6. CDR3 amino acids: CASSSGGGPNEQFF. The CDR3, as DNA: TGTGCCAGCAGTTCGGGCGGGGGGCCCAATGAGCAGTTCTTC.

This clone has more than one count but fewer than ten. This chain joins TRBV5-1 and TRBJ1-4; possibly TRBD1 for D (6 bases). V was cut by 3 bases and J by 7 bases, with 13 bases left in between. Looked up from germline, CDR1 is SGHRS and CDR2 is YFSETQ. This CDR3 has 14 residues. The DNA of the CDR3 is TGCGCCAGCAGCTGGCCAGGGGAAGGTGAAAAACTGTTTTTT. Translating gives CASSWPGEGEKLFF.

The rearrangement uses TRBV29-1 and TRBJ2-1; tentatively, D is TRBD1 (5 bases). V lost 6 bases and J 5 bases, leaving 11 bases between the germline ends. Germline V gene sequence: CDR1 SQVTM, CDR2 ANQGSEA. CDR3 length: 12 residues. For the CDR3, the DNA is TGCAGCGTATCCAGGGTTGACAATGAGCAGTTCTTC. This codes for CSVSRVDNEQFF.

The V and J genes are TRBV19 and TRBJ2-3; 7 bases align to TRBD2. CDR3 size: 16 residues. V trimming: 3 bases; J trimming: 5 bases; junction bases outside the gene matches: 11. The V gene's germline CDR1 is LNHDA and CDR2 SQIVND (reference sequence). The CDR3 DNA sequence: TGTGCCAGTAGTATGAACCGACCGGGACTACAAGATACGCAGTATTTT. Translation: CASSMNRPGLQDTQYF.

The DNA for the CDR3 is TGTGCCAGCAGCCAACAGGGTTTAGATCAGCCCCAGCATTTT. As protein: CASSQQGLDQPQHF. The rearrangement joins TRBV7-9 to TRBJ1-5, with a possible D match to TRBD1 (6 bases). The CDR3 totals 14 residues. Deletions cut 5 bases from V and 5 bases from J, with 13 bases between. The germline V gene encodes CDR1 SEHNR and CDR2 FQNEAQ (reference sequence).

The chain has TRBV7-2 and TRBJ2-7; TRBD2 aligns across 8 bases. The V and J ends lost 2 bases and 6 bases, in that order; junction bases with no gene match: 9. The CDR3 is made up of 15 amino acids. Germline V lookup: CDR1 SGHTA, CDR2 FQGNSA. The CDR3 DNA is TGTGCCAGCAGCTTAATCATGGGCGGGGGGAGCGAGCAGTACTTC. Its translation: CASSLIMGGGSEQYF.

A few counts support this clone. The chain has TRBV7-6 and TRBJ2-7; tentative D call: TRBD1 (6 bases). This CDR3 comprises 14 residues. Trimming took 1 base from V and 7 from J, leaving 14 bases between them. Looked up from germline, CDR1 is SGHVS and CDR2 is FNYEAQ. This CDR3 reads CASSLVSGAGEQYF. The CDR3 DNA is TGTGCCAGCAGCTTAGTCTCAGGGGCAGGGGAGCAGTACTTC.

The chain joins TRBV19 to TRBJ1-5; tentative D call: TRBD1 (6 bases). V shed 6 bases and J shed 6 bases, with 15 bases lying between them. The CDR3 loop spans 14 amino acids. CDR1 and CDR2 (germline): LNHDA, SQIVND (reference sequence). In DNA form, the CDR3 reads TGTGCCAGTAGAAAACAGGGCCGCCTTCAGCCCCAGCATTTT. Its translation: CASRKQGRLQPQHF.

This clone was recorded a few times. The V and J genes are TRBV5-5 and TRBJ1-5; perhaps TRBD1 as D (6 bases). Germline V gene data show CDR1 as SGHKS and CDR2 as YYEKEE (reference sequence). This CDR3 has 15 residues. V lost 1 base to trimming and J lost 5 bases, with 13 bases between them. This chain's CDR3 is CASSLLSGADQPQHF. Here the CDR3 DNA reads TGTGCCAGCAGCTTGTTATCAGGGGCGGATCAGCCCCAGCATTTT.

A few counts support this clone. The chain joins TRBV5-4 to TRBJ1-6, with 10 positions matching TRBD1. The V segment lost 4 bases and the J segment 10 bases; nucleotides outside the gene matches: 5. The V gene's germline CDR1 is SGHNT and CDR2 YYREEE (reference sequence). The CDR3 has 14 residues. CDR3 DNA sequence: TGTGCCAGCAGCGGGACAGGGGTTGGCTCACCCCTCCACTTT. Its protein product is CASSGTGVGSPLHF. The full variable domain, completed using reference TRBV5-4 and TRBJ1-6, is ETGVTQSPTHLIKTRGQQVTLRCSSQSGHNTVSWYQQALGQGPQFIFQYYREEENGRGNFPPRFSGLQFPNYSSELNVNALELDDSALYLCASSGTGVGSPLHFGNGTRLTVT.

The chain has TRBV7-8 and TRBJ1-1; no reliable D call. V shed 2 bases and J shed 4 bases, with 11 bases lying between them. This CDR3 has 14 amino acids. Germline V gene lookup returns CDR1 SGHVS and CDR2 FQNEAQ. This chain's CDR3 is CASSLSWEGTEAFF. The CDR3 DNA is TGTGCCAGCAGCTTATCTTGGGAGGGCACTGAAGCTTTCTTT. The variable domain in full, with the rest retrieved from reference TRBV7-8 and TRBJ1-1, is GAGVSQSPRYKVAKRGQDVALRCDPISGHVSLFWYQQALGQGPEFLTYFQNEAQLDKSGLPSDRFFAERPEGSVSTLKIQRTQQEDSAVYLCASSLSWEGTEAFFGQGTRLTVV.

The chain combines TRBV2 with TRBJ1-2; TRBD1 is a possible D gene (5 bases). Per the germline V gene, CDR1 is SNHLY and CDR2 is FYNNEI. V was trimmed by 7 bases and J by 3 bases, leaving 15 bases between them. CDR3 length: 14 amino acids. The CDR3: CASIPLGGDYGYTF. DNA of the CDR3: TGTGCCAGCATTCCCCTGGGGGGGGACTATGGCTACACCTTC.

This chain connects TRBV10-3 to TRBJ1-2, with 10 bases fitting TRBD1. Germline V lookup: CDR1 ENHRY, CDR2 SYGVKD. Germline trimming cut 10 bases from V and 4 bases from J; bases unmatched to any gene: 3. The length of the CDR3 is 12 residues. CDR3 residues: CASWDRGYGYTF. The CDR3 DNA sequence: TGTGCCAGCTGGGACAGGGGCTATGGCTACACCTTC.

This chain uses TRBV10-2 with TRBJ2-4; no clear D. Trimming took 6 bases from V and 7 from J, leaving 13 bases between them. CDR3 length: 13 amino acids. CDR1 is WSHSY and CDR2 is SAAADI in the germline V gene. The CDR3, as DNA: TGCGCCAGCAGGGTAGACCGGCGGAACATTCAGTACTTC. Amino acids: CASRVDRRNIQYF.

The chain is built from TRBV6-5 and TRBJ2-5; D is perhaps TRBD2 (6 bases). Germline V lookup: CDR1 MNHEY, CDR2 SVGAGI. CDR3 length equals 12 residues. The V end was cut by 8 bases, the J end by 4 bases, with 11 bases between. The chain's CDR3 is CASQQGGETQYF. As DNA, the CDR3 is TGTGCCAGCCAGCAGGGAGGAGAGACCCAGTACTTC.

V and J are TRBV4-2 and TRBJ2-2, with 9 bases identical to TRBD1. After removal of 4 bases from V and 1 base from J, the junction contained 4 bases not matched to a gene. CDR1 is LGHNA, CDR2 YNFKEQ, per germline. There are 16 residues in the CDR3. CDR3 loop: CASSLGQGENTGELFF. For the CDR3, the DNA is TGTGCCAGCAGCCTGGGACAGGGAGAGAACACCGGGGAGCTGTTTTTT.

V and J are TRBV4-1 and TRBJ2-3, with a possible D match to TRBD1 (6 bases). CDR3 length: 16 amino acids. The germline V gene has CDR1 MGHRA and CDR2 YSYEKL. Trimming pared 0 bases from V and 0 bases from J, leaving 10 bases between. CDR3 nucleotides: TGCGCCAGCAGCCAAGATTCAGGGGCTAGCACAGATACGCAGTATTTT. As protein: CASSQDSGASTDTQYF.

This clone was seen a few times. The chain employs TRBV23-1 and TRBJ1-2; maybe TRBD1 (5 bases). TRBV23-1 is labeled an ORF, and its function is uncertain. V was pared by 4 bases and J by 4 bases, with 16 bases between. The CDR3 is made up of 15 amino acids. The CDR3 spells CASSPPAGGGYGYTF. The CDR3 DNA reads as TGCGCCAGCAGTCCCCCCGCGGGGGGTGGCTATGGCTACACCTTC.